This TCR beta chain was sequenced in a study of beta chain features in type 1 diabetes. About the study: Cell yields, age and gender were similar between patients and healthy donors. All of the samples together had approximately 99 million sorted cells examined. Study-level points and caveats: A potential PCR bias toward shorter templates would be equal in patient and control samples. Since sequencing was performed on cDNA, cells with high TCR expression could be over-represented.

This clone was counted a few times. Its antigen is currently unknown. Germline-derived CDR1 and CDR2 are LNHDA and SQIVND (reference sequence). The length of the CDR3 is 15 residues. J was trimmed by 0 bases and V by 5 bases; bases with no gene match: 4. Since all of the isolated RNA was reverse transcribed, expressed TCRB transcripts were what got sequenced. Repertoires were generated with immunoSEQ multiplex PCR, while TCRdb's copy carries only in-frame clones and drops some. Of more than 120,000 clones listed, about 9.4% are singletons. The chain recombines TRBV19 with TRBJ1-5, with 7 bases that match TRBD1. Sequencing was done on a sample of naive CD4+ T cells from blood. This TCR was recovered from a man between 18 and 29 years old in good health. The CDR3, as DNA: TGTGCCAGTAGTCTAAGGACAGGTAGCAATCAGCCCCAGCATTTT. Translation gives CASSLRTGSNQPQHF.